The rows below give T cell receptor beta chains drawn from one sample of a study of T cell changes during pregnancy in multiple sclerosis. Using immunoSEQ multiplex PCR, the repertoire was profiled, and TCRdb retains in-frame clones only, with some absent. The data show about 46,000 clones, 75% to 95% seen once. The sample here was CD8+ T cells from peripheral blood mononuclear cells, taken after pregnancy. The receptor source for this set is a female donor with multiple sclerosis, enrolled in a pregnancy study. Each CDR3 is given with its conserved first and last residue.

v_call	cdr3_aa
TRBV7-8	CASSLGQNQPQHF
TRBV30	CAWNFGGMNTEAFF
TRBV4-2	CASAWGALNTEAFF
TRBV5-6	CASSPGQGDGYEQYF
TRBV7-8	CASSQRQGNTEAFF
TRBV4-1	CASSPGALLAGVTSYEQYF
TRBV7-8	CASSARQGPSYEQYF
TRBV6-1	CASSPRGNGADTQYF
TRBV2	CASSEYGASGGYEQFF
TRBV7-9	CASSVTGVAEAFF
TRBV10-3	CAISHRTARFDNEQFF
TRBV27	CASSVTGGWTEAFF
TRBV29-1	CSVAPGTSGGTDTQYF
TRBV10-3	CAISVTSGDYNEQFF
TRBV25-1	CASSDLGAGELFF
TRBV9	CASSPRGTERNTIYF
TRBV7-2	CASSFWTVTGELFF
TRBV7-9	CASRETYNEQFF
TRBV7-8	CASSLGQGSYGYTF
TRBV27	CASSPNYNEQFF
TRBV7-9	CASSPTGLAGSNNEQFF
TRBV6-1	CASSELGGSYYGYTF
TRBV7-9	CASQENGDEQYF
TRBV7-8	CASSLFKAGVGGNEQFF
TRBV9	CASSPQSYQETQYF
TRBV4-1	CASSPRLDNTGELFF
TRBV9	CASSLGGGTDTQYF
TRBV4-1	CASSQEDSKLSYEQYF
TRBV18	CASSPVGTSGNF
TRBV4-3	CASSHLKGGGTEAFF
TRBV10-1	CATRDRCPYEQYF
TRBV4-3	CASSQDGVSGANVLTF
TRBV5-3	CARSTRGGYTF
TRBV5-5	CASSSTVMEGPYGYTF
TRBV7-9	CASSSRDRAQYF
TRBV12-5	CASGPGSSSTDTQYF
TRBV5-1	CASSGTSGRDEQFF
TRBV4-1	CASSQEPGIQGDYGYTF
TRBV7-7	CASSPQWGDNTIYF
TRBV4-3	CASSQIQGNYNEQFF
TRBV5-4	CASSLGASVAYNEQFF
TRBV5-1	CASSRDRHEQYF
TRBV11-2	CASRQPGQGADGYTF
TRBV4-1	CASSQQFPRPNEQYF